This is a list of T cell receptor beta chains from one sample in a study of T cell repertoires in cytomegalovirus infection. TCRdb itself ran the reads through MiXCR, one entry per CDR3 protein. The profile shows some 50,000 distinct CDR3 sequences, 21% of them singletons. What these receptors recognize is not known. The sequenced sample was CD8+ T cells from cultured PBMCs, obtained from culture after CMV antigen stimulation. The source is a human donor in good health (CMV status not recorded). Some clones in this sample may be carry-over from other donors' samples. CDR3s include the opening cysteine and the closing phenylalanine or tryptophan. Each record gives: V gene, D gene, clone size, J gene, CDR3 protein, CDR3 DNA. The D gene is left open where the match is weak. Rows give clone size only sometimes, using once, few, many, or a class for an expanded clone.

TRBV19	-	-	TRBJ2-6	CASSLTDSGANVLTF	TGTGCCAGTAGTCTGACAGACTCTGGGGCCAACGTCCTGACTTTC
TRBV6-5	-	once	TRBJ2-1	CASSYSGDEQFF	TGTGCCAGCAGTTACTCAGGGGATGAGCAGTTCTTC
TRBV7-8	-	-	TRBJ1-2	CASSLMGRPEANYGYTF	TGTGCCAGCAGCTTAATGGGACGGCCTGAAGCTAACTATGGCTACACCTTC
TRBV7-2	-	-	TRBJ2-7	CASSETIGGPSYEQYF	TGTGCCAGCAGCGAGACGATTGGGGGACCCTCCTACGAGCAGTACTTC
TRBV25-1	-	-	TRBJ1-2	CASSSRGAYGYTF	TGTGCCAGCAGTAGCAGGGGCGCGTATGGCTACACCTTC
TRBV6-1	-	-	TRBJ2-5	CASSGDDQETQYF	TGTGCCAGCAGTGGGGACGACCAAGAGACCCAGTACTTC
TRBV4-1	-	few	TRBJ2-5	CASSPLSGQETQYF	TGCGCCAGCAGCCCTCTTAGCGGCCAAGAGACCCAGTACTTC
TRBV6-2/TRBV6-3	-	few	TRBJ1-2	CASSYSAGFNYTF	TGTGCCAGCAGTTACTCGGCAGGGTTTAACTACACCTTC
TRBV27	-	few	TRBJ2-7	CASSGTPSSYEQYF	TGTGCCAGCAGTGGGACACCGAGCTCCTACGAGCAGTACTTC
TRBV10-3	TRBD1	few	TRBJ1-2	CAISPSHVRGQDTNYGYTF	TGTGCCATCAGTCCCTCTCACGTCAGGGGGCAAGATACTAACTATGGCTACACCTTC
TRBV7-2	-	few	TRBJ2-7	CASSMAGLFYEQYF	TGTGCCAGCAGCATGGCGGGGCTCTTTTACGAGCAGTACTTC
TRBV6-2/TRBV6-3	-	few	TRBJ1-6	CASRPDGGPLHF	TGTGCCAGCAGACCCGACGGGGGGCCCCTCCACTTT
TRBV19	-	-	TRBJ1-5	CASRGAGLGSNQPQHF	TGTGCCAGTAGGGGCGCGGGTTTGGGTAGCAATCAGCCCCAGCATTTT
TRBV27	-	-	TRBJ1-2	CASSFGENYGYTF	TGTGCCAGCAGTTTTGGGGAGAACTATGGCTACACCTTC
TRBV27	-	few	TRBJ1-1	CASSPRRGENTEAFF	TGTGCCAGCAGTCCCCGCAGGGGAGAGAACACTGAAGCTTTCTTT
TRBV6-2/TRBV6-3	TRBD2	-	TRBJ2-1	CAISVTSGVGSSYNEQFF	TGTGCCATCTCGGTCACTAGCGGGGTTGGGTCCTCCTACAATGAGCAGTTCTTC
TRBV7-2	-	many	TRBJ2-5	CASSQTAGKETQYF	TGTGCCAGCAGCCAGACGGCTGGGAAGGAGACCCAGTACTTC
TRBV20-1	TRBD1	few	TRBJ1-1	CSARDPTGGDTEAFF	TGCAGTGCTAGAGACCCGACAGGGGGGGACACTGAAGCTTTCTTT
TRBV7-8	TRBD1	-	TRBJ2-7	CASRGDRGLGEQYF	TGTGCCAGCCGGGGAGACAGGGGGCTAGGTGAGCAGTACTTC
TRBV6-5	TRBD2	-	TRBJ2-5	CASSLTGLVQETQYF	TGTGCCAGCAGTTTAACGGGACTAGTACAAGAGACCCAGTACTTC
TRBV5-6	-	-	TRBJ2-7	CASSLTWGSYEQYF	TGTGCCAGCAGCTTGACATGGGGCTCCTACGAGCAGTACTTC
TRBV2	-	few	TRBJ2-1	CASTGPTAGKGQFF	TGTGCCAGCACCGGCCCCACGGCAGGCAAAGGGCAGTTCTTC
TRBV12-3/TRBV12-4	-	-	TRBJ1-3	CASSSAATWGTIYF	TGTGCCAGCAGTTCGGCAGCGACCTGGGGCACCATATATTTT
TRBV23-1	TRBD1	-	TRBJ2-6	CASSQSRTGDSGANVLTF	TGCGCCAGCAGTCAATCGAGGACAGGAGACTCTGGGGCCAACGTCCTGACTTTC
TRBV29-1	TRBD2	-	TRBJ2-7	CSVEFLSSGSSYEQYF	TGCAGCGTTGAGTTTCTTTCTAGCGGGAGTTCCTACGAGCAGTACTTC
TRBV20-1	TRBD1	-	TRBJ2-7	CSARDRGTVKTYEQYF	TGCAGTGCTAGAGATCGTGGGACAGTCAAAACCTACGAGCAGTACTTC
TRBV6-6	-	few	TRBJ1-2	CASMAGANYGYTF	TGTGCCAGCATGGCCGGGGCTAACTATGGCTACACCTTC
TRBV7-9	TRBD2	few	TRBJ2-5	CASSRERNGLDQETQYF	TGTGCCAGCAGCCGCGAGCGCAATGGACTAGACCAAGAGACCCAGTACTTC
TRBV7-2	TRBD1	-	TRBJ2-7	CASSSLDRGIYEQYF	TGTGCCAGCAGCTCTCTGGACAGGGGTATCTACGAGCAGTACTTC
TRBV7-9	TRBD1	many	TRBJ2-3	CATIPDRAITDTQYF	TGTGCCACCATCCCAGACAGGGCGATCACAGATACGCAGTATTTT
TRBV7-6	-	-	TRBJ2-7	CASSQSRGREQYF	TGTGCCAGCAGCCAATCGCGGGGTCGTGAGCAGTACTTC
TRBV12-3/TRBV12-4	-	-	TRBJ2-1	CATCSYNEQFF	TGTGCCACCTGTTCTTACAATGAGCAGTTCTTC
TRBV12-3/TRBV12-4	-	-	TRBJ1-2	CASSPGNYGYTF	TGTGCCAGCAGCCCCGGGAACTATGGCTACACCTTC
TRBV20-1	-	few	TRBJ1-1	CSASPGAAGGNTEAFF	TGCAGTGCTAGCCCTGGGGCGGCCGGGGGTAACACTGAAGCTTTCTTT
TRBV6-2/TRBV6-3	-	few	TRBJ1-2	CASSYSRQKLDYGYTF	TGTGCCAGCAGTTACTCGAGGCAGAAACTAGACTATGGCTACACCTTC
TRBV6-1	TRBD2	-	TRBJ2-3	CASSSTSGGAITDTQYF	TGTGCCAGCAGCTCGACTAGCGGGGGGGCTATCACAGATACGCAGTATTTT
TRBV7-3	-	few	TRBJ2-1	CASSFNAGREYNEQFF	TGTGCCAGCAGCTTTAACGCGGGGCGGGAATACAATGAGCAGTTCTTC
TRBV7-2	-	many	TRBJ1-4	CASSPWPTGPGYILEKLFF	TGTGCCAGCAGCCCCTGGCCCACCGGCCCTGGGTACATTCTGGAAAAACTGTTTTTT
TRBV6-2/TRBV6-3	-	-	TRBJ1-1	CASSYSHKTPNTEAFF	TGTGCCAGCAGTTACTCTCACAAAACTCCGAACACTGAAGCTTTCTTT
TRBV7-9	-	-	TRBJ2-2	CASSSTRNTGELFF	TGTGCCAGCAGCTCGACTAGAAACACCGGGGAGCTGTTTTTT
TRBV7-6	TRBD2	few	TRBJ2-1	CASSPGLAGENEQFF	TGTGCCAGCAGCCCTGGACTAGCGGGAGAAAATGAGCAGTTCTTC
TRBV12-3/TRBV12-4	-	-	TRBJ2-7	CASSLVQEQPPEQYF	TGTGCCAGCAGTTTAGTCCAGGAGCAGCCCCCCGAGCAGTACTTC
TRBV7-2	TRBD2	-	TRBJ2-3	CASSLEPGLAFADTQYF	TGTGCCAGCAGCTTAGAGCCGGGACTAGCTTTCGCAGATACGCAGTATTTT
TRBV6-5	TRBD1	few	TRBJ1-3	CASSPNFGQGAFGNTIYF	TGTGCCAGCAGTCCAAACTTTGGACAGGGGGCTTTTGGAAACACCATATATTTT
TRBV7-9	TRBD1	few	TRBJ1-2	CASSSGTGPSYGYTF	TGTGCCAGCAGCTCCGGGACAGGACCCTCCTATGGCTACACCTTC
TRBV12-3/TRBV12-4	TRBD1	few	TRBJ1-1	CASSLPTGGLGVTEAFF	TGTGCCAGCAGTTTACCTACAGGGGGTTTAGGAGTCACTGAAGCTTTCTTT
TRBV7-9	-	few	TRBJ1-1	CASSSGGTPRQAFF	TGTGCCAGCAGCTCAGGTGGTACGCCCCGGCAAGCTTTCTTT
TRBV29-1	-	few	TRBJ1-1	CSVRTDLNTEAFF	TGCAGCGTCAGGACGGACCTGAACACTGAAGCTTTCTTT
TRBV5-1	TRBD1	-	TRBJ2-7	CASSLEGQDYEQYF	TGCGCCAGCAGCTTGGAGGGACAGGACTACGAGCAGTACTTC
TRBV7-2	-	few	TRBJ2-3	CASSLAGRLDTQYF	TGTGCCAGCAGCTTAGCAGGGAGGTTGGATACGCAGTATTTT
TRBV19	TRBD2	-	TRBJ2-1	CASSMVAGVEQFF	TGTGCCAGTAGTATGGTAGCGGGAGTTGAGCAGTTCTTC
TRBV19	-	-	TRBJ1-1	CASSMGQSNTEAFF	TGTGCCAGTAGCATGGGACAATCGAACACTGAAGCTTTCTTT
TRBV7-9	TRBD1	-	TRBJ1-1	CASSSLDRDLAFF	TGTGCCAGCAGCTCGCTGGACAGGGATTTAGCTTTCTTT